These 28 T cell receptor beta chains were all obtained from the same sample, sequenced in a study of tumor-infiltrating lymphocytes in primary liver carcinoma. A constant-region primer served to make TCR beta cDNA from approximately 490 ng total RNA. Generation of the TCR beta libraries relied on three nested multiplex PCR rounds using slightly modified ARM-PCR. Use of TRBV1-TRBV30 forward primers with a C-beta reverse primer characterized the first two PCR rounds, which lasted roughly 9 cycles each. MiXCR, applied by TCRdb to the multiplex PCR reads, yields one record per CDR3 protein. The sample lists hundreds of thousands of distinct CDR3 sequences, approximately 54% occurring once. Germline DNA was extracted alongside blood RNA, which was obtained from unsorted whole blood. Material: peripheral blood. The origin of the receptors is a woman aged 25 to 45 with primary liver carcinoma and hepatitis B virus infection.

Notes on this clonotype: A read error may produce the germline difference seen at one junction end. CDR3 bases: TGTGCCAGCGGCTTAGATCCCGCCCGGTATACTGGATACACCATATATTTT. Its translation is CASGLDPARYTGYTIYF. The rearrangement links TRBV11-2 to TRBJ1-3; D not certain. CDR3 length: 17 residues. Germline values: CDR1 SGHAT, CDR2 FQNNGV.

The chain employs TRBV14 and TRBJ2-7; D is possibly TRBD2 (5 bases). The length of the CDR3 is 15 residues. Per germline, CDR1 SGHDN and CDR2 FVKESK. V gave up 1 base and J gave up 3 bases, with 13 bases separating them. In DNA form, the CDR3 reads TGTGCCAGCAGCCAAGCCGGGATAGCTTTCTACGAGCAGTACTTC. It is translated as CASSQAGIAFYEQYF.

This clonotype showed up just a few times. The rearrangement links TRBV7-8 to TRBJ2-3; TRBD2 matches 7 bases. The germline V gene has CDR1 SGHVS and CDR2 FQNEAQ. There are 16 residues in the CDR3. Germline trimming cut 2 bases from V and 8 bases from J; bases unmatched to any gene: 13. Written as DNA, the CDR3 is TGTGCCAGCAGCTTATCAGGGCGGGAGTCGCGGGGTACGCAGTATTTT. Amino acid sequence: CASSLSGRESRGTQYF.

Details on this clonotype: A much larger clonotype is one base distant, so this may be a read error. The rearrangement joins TRBV29-1 to TRBJ1-1; no definite D call. The CDR3 spans 9 residues. Germline CDR1 and CDR2: SQVTM and ANQGSEA. CDR3 loop: CRVGAEAFF. For the CDR3, the DNA is TGCCGCGTTGGAGCTGAAGCTTTCTTT. Supplemented by reference TRBV29-1 and TRBJ1-1, the full variable domain reads SAVISQKPSRDICQRGTSLTIQCQVDSQVTMMFWYRQQPGQSLTLIATANQGSEATYESGFVIDKFPISRPNLTFSTLTVSNMSPEDSSIYLCRVGAEAFFGQGTRLTVV.

On this clonotype: A clone one base away is much larger, so this may be a read error. The J gene is TRBJ2-5, the V gene TRBV12-3 or TRBV12-4, with D tentatively TRBD1 (6 bases). The CDR3 length is 15 residues. The CDR3 reads CASSPHRVPREIQYF. As DNA, the CDR3 is TGTGCCAGCAGTCCTCACAGGGTCCCGCGAGAGATCCAGTACTTC.

This chain uses TRBV4-3 with TRBJ1-3, with 7 bases that match TRBD1. The germline CDR1 and CDR2 sequences are LGHNA and YSLEER. The CDR3 has 18 amino acids. Unmatched junction bases numbered 13, after V lost 3 bases and J lost 2 bases. This chain's CDR3 is CASSQTRGTVGTGNTIYF. As DNA, the CDR3 is TGCGCCAGCAGCCAGACCCGGGGGACAGTCGGTACTGGAAACACCATATATTTT.

In the case of this clonotype: With a much larger clone just one base away, this may be a read error. As the CDR3 is not closed by the conserved phenylalanine or tryptophan, this likely results from a read error. This chain links TRBV4-1 with TRBJ2-7; 8 bases align to TRBD1. The CDR3 is 15 amino acids. The germline V gene encodes CDR1 MGHRA and CDR2 YSYEKL. The V segment lost 1 base and the J segment 5 bases; nucleotides outside the gene matches: 7. This CDR3 is CASSQGHQGADEQYL. DNA for the CDR3: TGCGCCAGCAGCCAAGGTCACCAGGGGGCCGACGAGCAGTACTTA.

In regard to this clonotype: A much larger clone lies one base from this, so it may be a read error. The gene calls are TRBV12-5 and TRBJ2-3, with TRBD2 identical over 11 bases. The CDR3 is made up of 16 amino acids. The V gene's germline CDR1 is LGHNT and CDR2 FRNRAP. Written as DNA, the CDR3 is TGTGCTGGTGGCCTCGGGACTAGCGGTATGGCAGATACGCAGTATTTT. This codes for CAGGLGTSGMADTQYF.

This clonotype was counted a few times. The chain employs TRBV6-6 and TRBJ2-7; TRBD2 might be the D (5 bases). Germline V CDR1 and CDR2: MNHNY, SVGAGI (reference sequence). V lost 2 bases and J lost 7, with 9 bases in between. The CDR3 totals 12 residues. The CDR3 here is CASSYGSGEQYF. For the CDR3, the DNA is TGTGCCAGCAGTTACGGCTCGGGGGAGCAGTACTTC.

The table lists this clonotype with many counts. This chain links TRBV6-1 with TRBJ2-7, with TRBD1 matching over 7 bases. V was clipped by 7 bases and J by 5 bases; unmatched bases: 2. The CDR3 loop spans 11 amino acids. Per the germline V gene, CDR1 is MNHNS and CDR2 is SASEGT. CDR3: CASTDRDEQYF. CDR3 nucleotide sequence: TGTGCCAGCACCGACAGGGACGAGCAGTACTTC.

This clonotype was picked up many times. CDR3 nucleotide sequence: TGCAGCGTGGGAGTGGGCGGTAGCACAGATACGCAGTATTTT. Translating it yields CSVGVGGSTDTQYF. The gene calls are TRBV29-1 and TRBJ2-3; a possible D gene is TRBD2 (5 bases). CDR1 and CDR2 from the germline V gene are SQVTM and ANQGSEA. Trimming cost V 6 bases and J 0 bases, with 13 bases left between them. The CDR3 length is 14 residues.

The chain has TRBV29-1 and TRBJ2-3, with TRBD2 as a possible D gene (5 bases). The CDR3 length is 16 residues. Per germline, CDR1 SQVTM and CDR2 ANQGSEA. Trimming took 3 bases from V and 3 from J, leaving 19 bases between them. The CDR3 spells CSVDFWARGPTDTQYF. CDR3 coding DNA: TGCAGCGTTGATTTCTGGGCGAGAGGGCCAACAGATACGCAGTATTTT.

This clonotype is a singleton in its sample. The junction differs from germline at one of its ends, possibly a read error. The chain employs TRBV5-6 and TRBJ2-5; a weak D match, TRBD2 (5 bases). The CDR3 length is 13 residues. Per germline, CDR1 SGHDT and CDR2 YYEEEE. The DNA for the CDR3 is TGTGACAGCAGCTATGGACGGGGAGAGACCCAGTACTTC. Translating gives CDSSYGRGETQYF.

This clonotype occurred many times. The V and J genes are TRBV12-3 or TRBV12-4 and TRBJ2-7, with unresolved D. The CDR3 is 13 residues long. V was clipped by 2 bases and J by 2 bases, with 7 bases between them. CDR3 DNA sequence: TGTGCCAGCAGTTTAATGCTAGCCTACGAGCAGTACTTC. It codes for CASSLMLAYEQYF.

This clonotype was observed once. The CDR3 region has the DNA TGCAGCGTTGGAGATGATACTAGCGGGATCCAAGAGACCCAGTACTTC. Protein product: CSVGDDTSGIQETQYF. The V gene is TRBV29-1, the J gene TRBJ2-5; TRBD2 aligns across 10 bases. The CDR3 totals 16 residues. V trimming: 4 bases; J trimming: 1 base; junction bases outside the gene matches: 9. Looked up from germline, CDR1 is SQVTM and CDR2 is ANQGSEA.

As for this clonotype: This may come from a read error, since a much larger clone is one base off. This rearrangement joins TRBV12-3 or TRBV12-4 to TRBJ2-1; no firm D call. The length of the CDR3 is 12 residues. For the CDR3, the DNA is TGTGCCAGCAAACTTTCGTACAATGAGCAGCTCTTC. Translated, it gives CASKLSYNEQLF.

The V call is TRBV28, the J call TRBJ2-3; D is undetermined. V lost 2 bases, J lost 1 base, and 4 bases lay in between. From germline, CDR1 is MDHEN and CDR2 SYDVKM. CDR3 length equals 13 residues. In DNA form, the CDR3 reads TGTGCCAGCAGTTTAAGGCGCACAGATACGCAGTATTTT. Protein: CASSLRRTDTQYF.

The CDR3 sequence is CASSYLGWNTEAFF. The CDR3 DNA sequence: TGTGCCAGCAGTTATCTTGGGTGGAACACTGAAGCTTTCTTT. V and J are TRBV6-6 and TRBJ1-1; D is undetermined. The V gene's germline CDR1 is MNHNY and CDR2 SVGAGI (reference sequence). Trimming took 3 bases from V and 1 from J, leaving 9 bases between them. The CDR3 runs 14 residues.

About this clonotype: A clone one base away is much larger, so this may be a read error. This chain links TRBV12-3 or TRBV12-4 with TRBJ2-3; 9 bases line up with TRBD1. This CDR3 region has 17 residues. V lost 3 bases, J lost 0 bases, and 7 bases stayed unmatched. For the CDR3, the DNA is TGTGCCAGCAGTTTCGGGACAGGGAGCCGTAGCACAGATACGCAGTATTTT. Translated, it gives CASSFGTGSRSTDTQYF.

The chain carries TRBV18 and TRBJ1-6, with 7 positions matching TRBD1. CDR1 KGHSH and CDR2 LQKENI come from the germline V gene. The CDR3 has 15 residues. V gave up 6 bases and J gave up 5 bases; unmatched junction bases: 7. CDR3 bases: TGTGCCAGCTCCCGAACAGGGGAGAATAATTCACCCCTCCACTTT. Protein product: CASSRTGENNSPLHF.

The chain employs TRBV29-1 and TRBJ1-4, with D uncertain. Germline V gives CDR1 SQVTM, CDR2 ANQGSEA. The CDR3 has 12 residues. V was shortened by 6 bases and J by 7 bases, with 12 bases between the two germline ends. The CDR3 DNA follows: TGCAGCGTACTCAAGGGAGGTGAAAAACTGTTTTTT. As protein: CSVLKGGEKLFF.

V and J are TRBV7-9 and TRBJ2-7; TRBD2 might be the D (6 bases). Looked up from germline, CDR1 is SEHNR and CDR2 is FQNEAQ (reference sequence). The CDR3 runs to 14 residues. The V gene lost 3 bases and the J gene lost 6 bases, with 15 bases spanning the gap. As DNA, the CDR3 is TGTGCCAGCAGCTTGAGTACTAGCTACGCCGAGCAGTACTTC. This sequence encodes CASSLSTSYAEQYF.

The chain employs TRBV6-6 and TRBJ2-1; 7 bases fit TRBD2. The CDR3 extends over 13 amino acids. With 1 base clipped from V and 13 bases from J, the junction kept 7 bases outside the gene matches. Germline V gives CDR1 MNHNY, CDR2 SVGAGI (reference sequence). In DNA, the CDR3 is TGTGCCAGCAGTTACTTAGAGGGAGGGGACCAGTTCTTC. This encodes CASSYLEGGDQFF.

V and J are TRBV6-1 and TRBJ2-4; D gene ambiguous. CDR3 length equals 16 residues. With 1 base removed from V and 0 bases from J, the gap between germline ends came to 10 bases. Looked up from germline, CDR1 is MNHNS and CDR2 is SASEGT. CDR3 sequence: CASSEVTLGAKNIQYF. The CDR3 coding sequence is TGTGCCAGCAGTGAAGTAACACTGGGAGCCAAAAACATTCAGTACTTC.

This clonotype was seen a handful of times. The chain is built from TRBV24-1 and TRBJ2-7; D is possibly TRBD2 (5 bases). This CDR3 has 12 amino acids. V lost 4 bases, J lost 3 bases, and 6 bases lay in between. Germline assignment: CDR1 KGHDR and CDR2 SFDVKD. CDR3 bases: TGTGCCACCAGTGAGGCGGGCTACGAGCAGTACTTC. The encoded protein is CATSEAGYEQYF.

The gene calls are TRBV6-1 and TRBJ2-2; no definite D call. V gave up 9 bases and J gave up 7 bases, with 9 bases separating them. Germline lookup yields CDR1 MNHNS and CDR2 SASEGT. CDR3 length: 11 amino acids. The CDR3 region is CASCAVGELFF. CDR3 DNA sequence: TGTGCCAGTTGTGCCGTCGGGGAGCTGTTTTTT.

This clonotype came up many times. This sequence joins TRBV28 and TRBJ1-1; no firm D call. Germline V gene data show CDR1 as MDHEN and CDR2 as SYDVKM. The CDR3 has 15 amino acids. V shed 2 bases and J shed 5 bases, with 15 bases lying between them. The CDR3 region has the DNA TGTGCCAGCAGTTTACCCCCGGGGTTGGGAACTGAAGCTTTCTTT. Translating gives CASSLPPGLGTEAFF.

This clonotype was seen more than once but under ten times. This chain uses TRBV7-9 with TRBJ2-7; possibly TRBD2 for D (5 bases). V lost 3 bases and J lost 3, with 12 bases in between. The CDR3 contains 14 residues. CDR1 and CDR2 from the germline V gene are SEHNR and FQNEAQ (reference sequence). Written as DNA, the CDR3 is TGTGCCAGCAGCTTGGAGGTCTCGGTCTACGAGCAGTACTTC. Translating it yields CASSLEVSVYEQYF.